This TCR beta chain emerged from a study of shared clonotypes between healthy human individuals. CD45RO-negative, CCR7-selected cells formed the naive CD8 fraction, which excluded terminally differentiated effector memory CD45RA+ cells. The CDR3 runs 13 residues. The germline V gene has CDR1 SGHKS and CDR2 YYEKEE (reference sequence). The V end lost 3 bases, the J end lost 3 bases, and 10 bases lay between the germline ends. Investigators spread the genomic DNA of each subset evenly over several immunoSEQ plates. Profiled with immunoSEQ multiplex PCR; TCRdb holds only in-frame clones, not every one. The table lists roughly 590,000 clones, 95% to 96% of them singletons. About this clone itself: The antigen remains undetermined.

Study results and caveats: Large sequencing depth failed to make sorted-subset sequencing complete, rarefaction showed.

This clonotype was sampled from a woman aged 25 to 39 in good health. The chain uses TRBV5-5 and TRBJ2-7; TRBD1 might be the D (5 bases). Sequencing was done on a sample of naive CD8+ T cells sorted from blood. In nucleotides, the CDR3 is TGTGCCAGCAGCTGGACAAATTTCTACGAGCAGTACTTC. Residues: CASSWTNFYEQYF.